The clone carrying this TCR beta chain has more than one count but fewer than ten. Each CDR3 protein is one row after TCRdb ran MiXCR on the 5' RACE reads. Found here are tens of thousands of distinct CDR3 sequences, 15% to 20% of them singletons; the top ten hold roughly 5.6%. The data originate from a study of spatial heterogeneity in lung cancer. Time point given: sample taken at primary tumor resection. Unsorted tumor, nontumor lung tissue or cryopreserved PBMC supplied the whole RNA. The source material was PBMCs, sampled at surgery. The sequence was collected from a male donor with early-stage non-small cell lung cancer.

CDR3 in DNA: TGTGCCAGTAGCAGCCCGAGCCGGGGGGGCGGTCAAGAGACCCAGTACTTC. This sequence encodes CASSSPSRGGGQETQYF. The J gene is TRBJ2-5, the V gene TRBV19; 8 nucleotides match TRBD2. There are 17 residues in the CDR3. V lost 6 bases and J lost 2; bases outside the gene matches: 14. Germline V gene lookup returns CDR1 LNHDA and CDR2 SQIVND (reference sequence).